The rows below give T cell receptor beta chains drawn from one sample of a study of blood T cell repertoires in COVID-19. The protocol was immunoSEQ multiplex PCR, while the TCRdb copy is restricted to in-frame clones and leaves out a portion. Among about 120,000 clones listed, about 85% were seen once. Sequencing was performed on peripheral blood. These receptors were collected from an elderly man with active or convalescent COVID-19. The CDR3 runs from the conserved cysteine through the conserved F or W. The D gene is left open where the match is weak. Only part of the rows carry a size: once, few, many, or a class if the clone is expanded.

abundance	v_gene	j_gene	d_gene	CDR3nt	CDR3aa
NA	TRBV21-1	TRBJ2-7	NA	TGTGCCAGCATCACCGACGGCCCTAGCGGGACCTACTACGAGCAGTACTTC	CASITDGPSGTYYEQYF
NA	TRBV4-1	TRBJ2-5	TRBD1	TGCGCCAGCAGCCAAAACCCGGGACAGTTAACAGAGACCCAGTACTTC	CASSQNPGQLTETQYF
NA	TRBV2	TRBJ1-4	TRBD1	TGTGCCAGCAGTTCAGGCTCGACAGGGGGCAGTGAAAAACTGTTTTTT	CASSSGSTGGSEKLFF
NA	TRBV30	TRBJ2-3	TRBD1	TGTGCCTGGGCATTCGGCAGGGGGAAACTTTACACGGGTACGCAGTATTTT	CAWAFGRGKLYTGTQYF
NA	TRBV7-3	TRBJ2-7	TRBD2	TGTGCCAGCAGCCTCGGGACTAGACCACTGGGTTGGCCCTACGAGCAATACTTC	CASSLGTRPLGWPYEQYF
NA	TRBV6-5	TRBJ2-3	TRBD2	TGTGCCAGCAGTTATGGGACTAGCGTAGATACGCAGTATTTT	CASSYGTSVDTQYF
NA	TRBV20-1	TRBJ1-4	NA	TGCAGTGCTAGTTGGGGGCGCGATGAAAAACTGTTTTTT	CSASWGRDEKLFF
NA	TRBV6-5	TRBJ1-2	TRBD1	TGTGCCAGCAGTCCACGCCGGACAGGGAACTATGGCTACACCTTC	CASSPRRTGNYGYTF
few	TRBV30	TRBJ1-3	TRBD1	TGTGCCTGGAGTGTACAGGGGGCGGCAGGAAACACCATATATTTT	CAWSVQGAAGNTIYF
NA	TRBV7-2	TRBJ1-1	NA	TGTGCCAGCAGCTTAGAAGCAGGCGAAGCTTTCTTT	CASSLEAGEAFF
few	TRBV4-2	TRBJ2-5	TRBD1	TGTGCCAGCAGCCAAGAGCTACAGGGGGGCCCCAAACAAGAGACCCAGTACTTC	CASSQELQGGPKQETQYF
NA	TRBV28	TRBJ2-3	TRBD2	TGTGCCAGCAGTCCGCCCCCACTAGCGACCAGCACAGATACGCAGTATTTT	CASSPPPLATSTDTQYF
NA	TRBV18	TRBJ1-4	NA	TGTGCCAGCTCACCACGGGGAGATGGTGAAAAACTGTTTTTT	CASSPRGDGEKLFF
NA	TRBV6-5	TRBJ1-4	NA	TGTGCCAGCAGCACTAGGGGGACGGGTGAAAAACTGTTTTTT	CASSTRGTGEKLFF
NA	TRBV7-2	TRBJ2-7	TRBD2	TGTGCCAGCAGCTTCGCTGTAGCGGGAGGCACCTACGGGCAGTACTTC	CASSFAVAGGTYGQYF
NA	TRBV5-1	TRBJ1-1	NA	TGCGCCAGCAGTCCGGGGGTGGGATTCACTGAAGCTTTCTTT	CASSPGVGFTEAFF
once	TRBV5-5	TRBJ1-4	TRBD1	TGTGCCAGCAGCTTGGATGCACCTCCCGGGACAGCTCTTTTT	CASSLDAPPGTALF
few	TRBV6-2/TRBV6-3	TRBJ2-5	NA	TGTGCCAGCAGTTACGGTTTCGGGGTCCAAGAGACCCAGTACTTC	CASSYGFGVQETQYF
NA	TRBV19	TRBJ1-2	TRBD1	TGTGCCAGTAGGCCACAGGGGTCAGTAGGCTACACCTTC	CASRPQGSVGYTF
NA	TRBV7-7	TRBJ2-5	TRBD2	TGTGCCAGCAGCTTTAGGTATAGCGGGGGCGTCCAAGAGACCCAGTACTTC	CASSFRYSGGVQETQYF
NA	TRBV4-1	TRBJ2-5	NA	TGCGCCAGCAGCCAGGGACTCCACCAAGAGACCCAGTACTTC	CASSQGLHQETQYF
NA	TRBV3-1/TRBV3-2	TRBJ1-1	TRBD1	TGTGCCAGCAGCCACCTGGGACAGGGTAAAACTGAAGCTTTCTTT	CASSHLGQGKTEAFF